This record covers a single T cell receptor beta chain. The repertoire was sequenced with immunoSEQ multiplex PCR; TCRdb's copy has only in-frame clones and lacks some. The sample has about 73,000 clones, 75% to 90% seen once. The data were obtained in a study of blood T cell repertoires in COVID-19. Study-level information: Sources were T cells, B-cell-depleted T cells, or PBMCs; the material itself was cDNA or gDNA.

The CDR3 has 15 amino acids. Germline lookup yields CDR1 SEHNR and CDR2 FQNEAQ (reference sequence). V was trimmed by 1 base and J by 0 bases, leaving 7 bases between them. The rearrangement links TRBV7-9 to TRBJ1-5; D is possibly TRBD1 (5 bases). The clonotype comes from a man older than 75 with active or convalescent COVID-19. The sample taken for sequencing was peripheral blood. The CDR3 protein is CASSLGGDSNQPQHF. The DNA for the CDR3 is TGTGCCAGCAGCTTAGGGGGGGATAGCAATCAGCCCCAGCATTTT.